This TCR beta chain was profiled in a study of T cell responses to AZD1222 COVID-19 vaccine. Study details: Second doses were pooled across both intervals (about 4 or about 12 weeks). The study's findings and limits: Two AZD1222 doses significantly raised spike-specific TCR breadth and depth over controls.

Clones were sequenced by immunoSEQ multiplex PCR, and TCRdb holds only the in-frame ones, with some missing. The sample lists around 120,000 clones; around 93% were seen once. As to this clone: Its specificity is unknown.

The sample was peripheral blood, taken on day 0 of AZD1222 vaccination. This TCR was sampled from an adult in good health.

CDR3 nucleotides: TGTGCCAGCAGCGTAACTCTGGAGAGCGGGGGGGCCTACAATGAGCAGTTCTTC. It is translated as CASSVTLESGGAYNEQFF. The genes are TRBV9 and TRBJ2-1, with 10 positions matching TRBD2. The V gene's germline CDR1 is SGDLS and CDR2 YYNGEE. The CDR3 is made up of 18 amino acids. Losses at the gene ends were 1 base for V and 2 bases for J; bases not matched to a gene: 9.